This T cell receptor (beta chain) derives from a study of T cell responses to AZD1222 COVID-19 vaccine (dated by TCRdb to the early 2020s). Concerning the study at large: AZD1222 recipients whose second dose came at about 4 weeks and those whose second dose came at about 12 weeks were combined into one group, since spike-specific TCR depth and breadth did not differ between the two schedules. TCR sequencing covered 230 or so trial participants: 200 to 220 given two doses of AZD1222 and 26 given two doses of MenACWY control vaccine. Enrollment into the trials was organized by age into subgroups of 18-55, 56-69 and 70-plus years, and those subgroups contained roughly 150, 30 and 60 TCR-sequenced participants, respectively. Broader findings and caveats from the paper: In the small 56-69-year group, the increase in depth fell short of significance, most likely because of low power. Reportedly, close to half of the unique spike-specific TCRs recognized epitopes lying outside the regions that are mutated in the B.1.351 and B.1.1.7 variants. Only 5 to 7 AZD1222 recipients were SARS-CoV-2 seropositive at baseline, limiting conclusions about previously exposed vaccinees. Most participants were white British and females outnumbered males, and the authors suggested that clonal diversity may have been underestimated. After two AZD1222 doses, both the breadth and the depth of spike-specific TCRs were significantly higher than at day 0 and than in MenACWY recipients. The whole spike protein was spanned by vaccine-associated CD4 TCRs, and dominant responses were seen in regions 160-218 and 743-854. Because no day 14 peak-response samples were available, the repertoires could be characterized only after the peak T cell response.

The CDR3 holds 13 amino acids from the cysteine to the phenylalanine. The only DNA kept is the CDR3, 39 bases in frame from the first base. V is reduced by 4 bases and J by 6 bases, leaving a spacing of 10 bases between them. Reading the germline V gene (reference sequence) gives CDR1 WNHNN and CDR2 SYGVQD. What this sample's time point label stands for: baseline before first vaccination. The vaccinee samples were drawn from two UK trials, COV001 and COV002, one of which was a single-blind randomized controlled phase 2/3 trial testing AZD1222 (ChAdOx1 nCoV-19) in healthy adults. Trial participant PBMC samples were collected at day 0 and day 28 after the second dose for TCRbeta chain sequencing. The CDR3 regions of human TCRbeta chains were analyzed by immunosequencing. The original methods were these. Repertoire TCRs were checked for matches against a reference library of SARS-CoV-2-specific TCRs that had been generated using the MIRA antigen-specificity platform. Breadth meant the fraction of unique TCRs that were SARS-CoV-2-associated, whereas depth meant the fraction of total T cells that were SARS-CoV-2-associated. Using the MIRA data, each spike-specific TCR was assigned both to the spike region to which the TCR was reactive and to a CD4 or CD8 class. Log10-transformed breadth and depth values were compared by one-way ANOVA with Sidak's multiple comparisons tests. TCRdb stores this immuneACCESS table with in-frame sequences only. Part of the clones is absent; in the studies checked, under half of the shortfall reflects unresolved V genes, and no reason is known for the rest. V and J calls and clone size are as listed in that table; D and trimming were resolved from the DNA. The sample table holds over 100,000 clones, of which about nine tenths were seen once. Jointly, the top ten make up about 7% of the sample.

As for this clone: Its binding antigen is unknown. One base away there is no much larger clone; base qualities are not given.

This clonotype originated in an adult in good health. The V and J segments used are TRBV10-1 and TRBJ2-1; a weak D assignment points to TRBD1 (6 bases agree). The starting material was peripheral blood, obtained on day 0 of AZD1222 vaccination. The DNA sequence follows: TGCGCCAGCAGTGGACCGGACAGCAATGAGCAGTTCTTC. This gives the protein CASSGPDSNEQFF.